This TCR beta chain originates from a study of blood T cell repertoires in COVID-19. Study in general: Sites in the United States, Italy and Spain provided acute and convalescent COVID-19 samples.

Trimming removed 0 bases from V and 4 bases from J, with 11 bases in between. Germline loops: CDR1 MRHNA, CDR2 SNTAGT. The length of the CDR3 is 15 residues. Source study methods: Amplification with reference gene primers provided the estimates of nucleated cell counts. Profiled with immunoSEQ multiplex PCR; TCRdb holds only in-frame clones, not every one. V, J and clone size reflect that table, while D and trimming were determined from the DNA. The sample comprises some 450,000 clones, roughly 90% of which are singletons, and roughly 0.87% rests with the top ten. Recruited during active infection, patients (from Seattle) were subsequently followed longitudinally.

This TCR was sampled from a man between 18 and 35 years old with COVID-19, enrolled during active disease. The chain employs TRBV6-4 and TRBJ2-3; D is unresolved. Sequencing was performed on peripheral blood. The CDR3 DNA sequence: TGTGCCAGCAGTGACTCAAGCCTAGACTCAGATACGCAGTATTTT. This translates into CASSDSSLDSDTQYF.